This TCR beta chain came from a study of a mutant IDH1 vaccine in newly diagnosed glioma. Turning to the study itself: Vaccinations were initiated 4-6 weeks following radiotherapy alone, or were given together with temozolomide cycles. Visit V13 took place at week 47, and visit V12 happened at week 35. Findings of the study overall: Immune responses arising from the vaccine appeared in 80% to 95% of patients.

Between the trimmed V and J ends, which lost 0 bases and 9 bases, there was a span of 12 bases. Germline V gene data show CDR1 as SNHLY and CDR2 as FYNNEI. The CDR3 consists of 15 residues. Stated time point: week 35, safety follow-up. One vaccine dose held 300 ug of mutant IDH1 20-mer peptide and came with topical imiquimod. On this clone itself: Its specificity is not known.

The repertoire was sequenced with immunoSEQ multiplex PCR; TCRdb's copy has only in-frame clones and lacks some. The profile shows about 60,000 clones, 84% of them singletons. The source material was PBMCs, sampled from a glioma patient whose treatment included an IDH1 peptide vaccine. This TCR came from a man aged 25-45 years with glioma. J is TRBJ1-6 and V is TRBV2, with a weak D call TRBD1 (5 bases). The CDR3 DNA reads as TGTGCCAGCAGTGAAGCCGGGCAGGGCGGTTCACCCCTCCACTTT. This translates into CASSEAGQGGSPLHF.